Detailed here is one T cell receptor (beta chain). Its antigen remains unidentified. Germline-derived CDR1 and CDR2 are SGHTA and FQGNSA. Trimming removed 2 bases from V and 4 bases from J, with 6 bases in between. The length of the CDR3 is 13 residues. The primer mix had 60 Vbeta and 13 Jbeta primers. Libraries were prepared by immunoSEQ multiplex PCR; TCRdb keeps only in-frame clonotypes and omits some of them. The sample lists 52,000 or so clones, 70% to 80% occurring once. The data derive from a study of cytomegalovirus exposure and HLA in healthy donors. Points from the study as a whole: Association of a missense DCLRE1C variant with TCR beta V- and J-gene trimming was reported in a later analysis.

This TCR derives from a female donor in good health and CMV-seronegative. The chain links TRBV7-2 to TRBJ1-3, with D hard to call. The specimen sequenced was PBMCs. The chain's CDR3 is CASSLTDGNTIYF. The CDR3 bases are TGTGCCAGCAGCTTAACAGACGGAAACACCATATATTTT. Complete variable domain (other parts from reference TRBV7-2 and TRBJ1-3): GAGVSQSPSNKVTEKGKDVELRCDPISGHTALYWYRQSLGQGLEFLIYFQGNSAPDKSGLPSDRFSAERTGGSVSTLTIQRTQQEDSAVYLCASSLTDGNTIYFGEGSWLTVV.